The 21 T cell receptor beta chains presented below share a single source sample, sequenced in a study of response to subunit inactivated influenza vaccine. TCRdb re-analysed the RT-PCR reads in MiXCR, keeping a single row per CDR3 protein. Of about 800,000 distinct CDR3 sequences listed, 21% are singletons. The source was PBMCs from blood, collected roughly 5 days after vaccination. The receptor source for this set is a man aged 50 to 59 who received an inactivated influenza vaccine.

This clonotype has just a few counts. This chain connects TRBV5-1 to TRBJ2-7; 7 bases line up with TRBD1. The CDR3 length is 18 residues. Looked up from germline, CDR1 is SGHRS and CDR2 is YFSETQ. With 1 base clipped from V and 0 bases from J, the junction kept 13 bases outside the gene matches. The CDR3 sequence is CASSLPDRTRGFSYEQYF. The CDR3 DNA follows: TGCGCCAGCAGCTTGCCGGACAGGACACGCGGATTCTCCTACGAGCAGTACTTC.

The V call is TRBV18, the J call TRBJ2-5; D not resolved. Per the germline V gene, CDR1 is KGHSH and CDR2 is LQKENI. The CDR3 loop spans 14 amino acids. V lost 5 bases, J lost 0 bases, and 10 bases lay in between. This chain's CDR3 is CASSSESYQETQYF. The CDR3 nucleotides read TGTGCCAGCTCAAGCGAGTCTTACCAAGAGACCCAGTACTTC.

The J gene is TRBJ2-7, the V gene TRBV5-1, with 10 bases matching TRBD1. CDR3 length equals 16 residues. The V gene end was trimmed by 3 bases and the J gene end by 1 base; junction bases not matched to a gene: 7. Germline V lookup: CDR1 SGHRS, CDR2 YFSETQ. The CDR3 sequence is CASSSRQGADSYEQYF. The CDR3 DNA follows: TGCGCCAGCAGCTCCAGACAGGGGGCGGATTCCTACGAGCAGTACTTC.

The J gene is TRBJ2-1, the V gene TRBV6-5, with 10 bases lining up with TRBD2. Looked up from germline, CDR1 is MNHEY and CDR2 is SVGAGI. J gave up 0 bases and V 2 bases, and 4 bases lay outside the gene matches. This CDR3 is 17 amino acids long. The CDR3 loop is CASSYQASGSSYNEQFF. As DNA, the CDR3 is TGTGCCAGCAGTTACCAGGCTAGCGGGAGCTCCTACAATGAGCAGTTCTTC.

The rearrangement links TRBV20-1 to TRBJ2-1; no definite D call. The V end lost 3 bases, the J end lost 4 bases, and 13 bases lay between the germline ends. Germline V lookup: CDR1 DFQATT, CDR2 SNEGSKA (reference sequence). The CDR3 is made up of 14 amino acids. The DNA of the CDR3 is TGCAGTGCTAGGGGCCAATTAATTTACAATGAGCAGTTCTTC. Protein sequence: CSARGQLIYNEQFF.

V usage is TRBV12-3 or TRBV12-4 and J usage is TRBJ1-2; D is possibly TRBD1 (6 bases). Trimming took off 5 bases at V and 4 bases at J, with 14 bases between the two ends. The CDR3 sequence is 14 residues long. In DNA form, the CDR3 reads TGTGCCAGCAGTACAATCACAGGGAGCTATGGCTACACCTTC. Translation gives CASSTITGSYGYTF.

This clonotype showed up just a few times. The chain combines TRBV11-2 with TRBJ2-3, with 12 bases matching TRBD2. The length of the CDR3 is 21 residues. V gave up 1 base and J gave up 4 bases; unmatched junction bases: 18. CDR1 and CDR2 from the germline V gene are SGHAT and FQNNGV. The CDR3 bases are TGTGCCAGCAGCTTAGGATGGGAAGCGGCAGGACTAGCGGGGAGAGCAGATACGCAGTATTTT. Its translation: CASSLGWEAAGLAGRADTQYF.

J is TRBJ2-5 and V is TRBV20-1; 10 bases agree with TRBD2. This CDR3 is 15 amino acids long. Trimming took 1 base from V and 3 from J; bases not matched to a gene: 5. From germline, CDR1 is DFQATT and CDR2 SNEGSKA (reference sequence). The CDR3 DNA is TGCAGTGCTAGAGGCGGGACTAGCGTGAAAGAGACCCAGTACTTC. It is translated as CSARGGTSVKETQYF.

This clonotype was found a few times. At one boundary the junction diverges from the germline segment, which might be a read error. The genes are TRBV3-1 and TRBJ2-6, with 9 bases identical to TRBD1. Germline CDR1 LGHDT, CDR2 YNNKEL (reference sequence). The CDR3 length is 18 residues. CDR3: CASSFSGQGTVGANLLTF. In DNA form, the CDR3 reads TGTGCCAGCAGCTTTTCTGGACAGGGGACGGTCGGGGCCAACCTCCTGACTTTC.

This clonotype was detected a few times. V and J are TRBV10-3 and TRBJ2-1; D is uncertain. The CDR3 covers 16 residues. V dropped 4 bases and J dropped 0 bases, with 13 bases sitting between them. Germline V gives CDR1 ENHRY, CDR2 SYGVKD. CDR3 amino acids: CAISGVGSSSYNEQFF. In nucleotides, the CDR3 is TGTGCCATCAGTGGAGTGGGTTCAAGCTCCTACAATGAGCAGTTCTTC.

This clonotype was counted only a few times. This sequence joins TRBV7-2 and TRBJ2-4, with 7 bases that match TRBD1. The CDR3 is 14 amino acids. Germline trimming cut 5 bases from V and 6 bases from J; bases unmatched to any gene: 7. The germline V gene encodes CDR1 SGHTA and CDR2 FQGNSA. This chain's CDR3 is CASSTRQGPNIQYF. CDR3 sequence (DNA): TGTGCCAGCAGCACTCGACAGGGACCAAACATTCAGTACTTC.

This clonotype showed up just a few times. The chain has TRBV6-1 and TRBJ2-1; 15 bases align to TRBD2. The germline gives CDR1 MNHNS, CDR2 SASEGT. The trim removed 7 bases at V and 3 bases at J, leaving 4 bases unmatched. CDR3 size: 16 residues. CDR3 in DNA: TGTGCCAGCACAGGACTAGCGGGGGGGCTCTACAATGAGCAGTTCTTC. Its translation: CASTGLAGGLYNEQFF.

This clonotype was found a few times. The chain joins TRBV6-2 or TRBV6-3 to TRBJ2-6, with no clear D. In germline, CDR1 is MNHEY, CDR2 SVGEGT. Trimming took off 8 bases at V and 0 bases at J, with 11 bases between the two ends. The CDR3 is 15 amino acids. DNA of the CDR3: TGTGCCAGCCGGCCTCCTTTCTCTGGGGCCAACGTCCTGACTTTC. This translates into CASRPPFSGANVLTF.

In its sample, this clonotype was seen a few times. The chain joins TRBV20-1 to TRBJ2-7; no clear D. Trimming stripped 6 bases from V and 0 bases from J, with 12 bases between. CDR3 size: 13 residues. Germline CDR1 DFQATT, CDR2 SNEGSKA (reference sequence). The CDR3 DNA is TGCAGTGCACGGTGGGCTCCCTCCTACGAGCAGTACTTC. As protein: CSARWAPSYEQYF.

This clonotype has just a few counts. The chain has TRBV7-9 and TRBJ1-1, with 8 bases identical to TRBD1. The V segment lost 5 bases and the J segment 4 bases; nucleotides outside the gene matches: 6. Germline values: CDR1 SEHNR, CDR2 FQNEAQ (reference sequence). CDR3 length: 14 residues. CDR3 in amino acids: CASSPNRGSTEAFF. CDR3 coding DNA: TGTGCCAGCAGCCCTAACAGGGGGAGCACTGAAGCTTTCTTT.

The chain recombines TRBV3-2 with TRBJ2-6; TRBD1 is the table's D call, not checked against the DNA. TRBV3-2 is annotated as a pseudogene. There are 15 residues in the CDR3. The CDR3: CACSLQASGANVLTF. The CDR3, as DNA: TGTGCCTGCTCCCTGCAGGCATCTGGGGCCAACGTCCTGACTTTC.

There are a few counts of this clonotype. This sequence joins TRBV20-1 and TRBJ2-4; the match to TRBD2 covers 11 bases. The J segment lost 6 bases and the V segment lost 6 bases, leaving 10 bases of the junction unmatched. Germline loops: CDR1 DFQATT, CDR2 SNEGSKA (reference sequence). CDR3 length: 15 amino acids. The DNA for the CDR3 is TGCAGTGCACCACTAGCGGGGGTGGTAAGAAACATTCAGTACTTC. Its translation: CSAPLAGVVRNIQYF.

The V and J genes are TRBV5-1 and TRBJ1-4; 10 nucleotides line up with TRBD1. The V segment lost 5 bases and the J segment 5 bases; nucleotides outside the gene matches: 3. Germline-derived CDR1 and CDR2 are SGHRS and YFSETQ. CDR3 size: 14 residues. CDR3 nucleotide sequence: TGCGCCAGCAGGCCGGGACAGGGGAATGAAAAACTGTTTTTT. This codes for CASRPGQGNEKLFF.

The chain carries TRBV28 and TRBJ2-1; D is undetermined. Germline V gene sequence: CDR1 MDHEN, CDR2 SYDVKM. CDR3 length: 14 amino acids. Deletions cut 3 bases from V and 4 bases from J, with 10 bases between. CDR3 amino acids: CASSLPNLYNEQFF. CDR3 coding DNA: TGTGCCAGCAGTTTGCCAAATCTGTACAATGAGCAGTTCTTC.

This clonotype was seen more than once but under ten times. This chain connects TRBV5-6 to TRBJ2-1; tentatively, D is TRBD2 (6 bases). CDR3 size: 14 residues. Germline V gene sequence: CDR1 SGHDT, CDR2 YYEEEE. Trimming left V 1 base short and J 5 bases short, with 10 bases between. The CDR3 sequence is CASSLREWHNEQFF. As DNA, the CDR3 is TGTGCCAGCAGCTTGCGGGAGTGGCACAATGAGCAGTTCTTC.

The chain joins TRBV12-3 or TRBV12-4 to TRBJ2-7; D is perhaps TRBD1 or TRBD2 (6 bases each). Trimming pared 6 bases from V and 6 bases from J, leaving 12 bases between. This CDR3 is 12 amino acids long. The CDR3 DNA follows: TGTGCCAGCAGGGGGGGCGGGATCGAGCAGTACTTC. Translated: CASRGGGIEQYF.